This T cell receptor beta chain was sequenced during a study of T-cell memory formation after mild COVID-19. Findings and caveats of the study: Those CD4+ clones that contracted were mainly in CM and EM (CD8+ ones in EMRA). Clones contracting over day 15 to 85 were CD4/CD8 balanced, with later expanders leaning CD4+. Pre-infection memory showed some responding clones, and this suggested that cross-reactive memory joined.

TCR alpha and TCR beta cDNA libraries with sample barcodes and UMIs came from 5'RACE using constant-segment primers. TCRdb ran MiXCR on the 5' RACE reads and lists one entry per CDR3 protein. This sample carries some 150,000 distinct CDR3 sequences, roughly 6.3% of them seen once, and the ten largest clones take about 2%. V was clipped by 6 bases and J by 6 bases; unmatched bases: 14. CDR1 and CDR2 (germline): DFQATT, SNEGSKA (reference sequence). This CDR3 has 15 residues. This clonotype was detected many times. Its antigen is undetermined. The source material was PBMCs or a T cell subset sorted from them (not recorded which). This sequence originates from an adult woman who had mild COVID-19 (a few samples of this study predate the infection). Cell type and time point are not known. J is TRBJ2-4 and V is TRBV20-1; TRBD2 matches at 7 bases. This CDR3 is CSADPAGEKGNIQYF. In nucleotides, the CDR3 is TGCAGTGCAGACCCCGCGGGAGAGAAAGGAAACATTCAGTACTTC.